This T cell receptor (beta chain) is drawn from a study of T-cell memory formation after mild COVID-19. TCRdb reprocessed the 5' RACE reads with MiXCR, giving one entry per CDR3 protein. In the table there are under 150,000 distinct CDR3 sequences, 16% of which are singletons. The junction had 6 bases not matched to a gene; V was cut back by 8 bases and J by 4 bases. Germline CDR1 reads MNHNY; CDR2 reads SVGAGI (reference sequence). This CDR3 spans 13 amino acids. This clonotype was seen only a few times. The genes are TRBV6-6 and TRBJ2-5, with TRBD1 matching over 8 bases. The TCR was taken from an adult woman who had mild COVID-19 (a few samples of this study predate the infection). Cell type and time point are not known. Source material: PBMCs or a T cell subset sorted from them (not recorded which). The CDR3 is CASRLGTGETQYF. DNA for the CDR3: TGTGCCAGCCGACTGGGGACAGGAGAGACCCAGTACTTC.